This T cell receptor (beta chain) was captured in a study of blood T cell repertoires in COVID-19. Per germline, CDR1 SGHDN and CDR2 FVKESK. The CDR3 runs to 15 residues. Trimming removed 4 bases at V and 2 bases at J, with 14 bases between. TCRdb's copy holds only in-frame clones and misses some; the assay was immunoSEQ multiplex PCR. The sample holds 250,000 to 300,000 clones, approximately 90% seen once. The sequence came from a woman younger than 45 with COVID-19, enrolled during active disease. Material for sequencing was peripheral blood. The V call is TRBV14, the J call TRBJ2-5, with D possibly being TRBD2 (6 bases). The DNA for the CDR3 is TGTGCCAGCAGCCTTTTGGGACTGCCGCAAGAGACCCAGTACTTC. This sequence encodes CASSLLGLPQETQYF.